The 27 T cell receptor beta chains reported below all come from one sample, sequenced in a study of blood T cell repertoires in COVID-19. TCRdb keeps only in-frame clones here, not all; method: immunoSEQ multiplex PCR. The table records fewer than 250,000 clones, over 70% of them present only once. Sequenced: peripheral blood. These TCRs come from a man aged 55 to 70 with acute or convalescent COVID-19.

The V call is TRBV29-1, the J call TRBJ2-7; a weak D match, TRBD2 (6 bases). Germline lookup yields CDR1 SQVTM and CDR2 ANQGSEA. The CDR3 totals 14 residues. Trimming shortened V by 0 bases and J by 1 base, and 10 bases separated the two germline ends. CDR3 sequence (DNA): TGCAGCGTTGAAGACGGAGGGCTGTCCTACGAGCAGTACTTC. As protein: CSVEDGGLSYEQYF.

The rearrangement joins TRBV5-6 to TRBJ2-1; 14 bases are shared with TRBD2. The CDR3 extends over 15 amino acids. V shed 3 bases, J shed 10 bases, and the junction held 6 bases outside the gene matches. CDR1 is SGHDT and CDR2 is YYEEEE in the germline V gene. This CDR3 reads CASSYGTSGSHEQFF. CDR3 nucleotide sequence: TGTGCCAGCAGCTACGGGACTAGCGGGAGTCACGAGCAGTTCTTC. Looking up the rest from reference TRBV5-6 and TRBJ2-1 gives the full variable domain: DAGVTQSPTHLIKTRGQQVTLRCSPKSGHDTVSWYQQALGQGPQFIFQYYEEEERQRGNFPDRFSGHQFPNYSSELNVNALLLGDSALYLCASSYGTSGSHEQFFGPGTRLTVL.

This chain links TRBV30 with TRBJ2-7; D gene uncertain. CDR3 size: 12 residues. Trimming left V 2 bases short and J 6 bases short, with 11 bases between. Germline CDR1 is GTSNPN and CDR2 is SVGIG (reference sequence). Here the CDR3 DNA reads TGTGCCTGGAGTCGGGTCCTTTCCGAGCAGTACTTC. It codes for CAWSRVLSEQYF.

This clone was seen once. The V and J genes are TRBV21-1 and TRBJ1-3. TRBV21-1 is marked as a pseudogene. The CDR3 spans 16 residues. CDR3 sequence reads: CASSNSQGRYGNTIYF. Written as DNA, the CDR3 is TGTGCCAGCAGCAATTCTCAAGGGAGGTACGGAAACACCATATATTTT.

This chain connects TRBV27 to TRBJ2-7; TRBD2 might be the D (6 bases). Germline V gene data show CDR1 as MNHEY and CDR2 as SMNVEV (reference sequence). Between the trimmed V and J ends, which lost 8 bases and 0 bases, there was a span of 17 bases. CDR3 length: 15 amino acids. CDR3 nucleotide sequence: TGTGCCAGCGGGCGGGGCAAGGGAAGCTCCTACGAGCAGTACTTC. Translating it yields CASGRGKGSSYEQYF.

V and J are TRBV27 and TRBJ2-7; D possibly corresponds to TRBD1 (6 bases). Trimming removed 2 bases at V and 0 bases at J, with 20 bases between. The CDR3 contains 18 residues. The germline V gene encodes CDR1 MNHEY and CDR2 SMNVEV (reference sequence). CDR3 bases: TGTGCCAGCAGTTTAAGCTGGGCCCAGGGGCCCAGCTCCTACGAGCAGTACTTC. Translation: CASSLSWAQGPSSYEQYF.

On this clone itself: A much more abundant neighbour one base away suggests this may be a read error. The chain employs TRBV6-5 and TRBJ1-5; 8 nucleotides match TRBD1. V trimming: 4 bases; J trimming: 6 bases; junction bases outside the gene matches: 2. CDR1 MNHEY and CDR2 SVGAGI come from the germline V gene. The CDR3 spans 13 residues. The CDR3 is CASSLDRVQPQHF. The CDR3 nucleotides are TGTGCCAGCAGTTTGGACAGGGTTCAGCCCCAGCATTTT.

The chain uses TRBV5-1 and TRBJ2-2; D not certain. Deletions cut 0 bases from V and 1 base from J, with 4 bases between. CDR3 length: 14 amino acids. From germline, CDR1 is SGHRS and CDR2 YFSETQ. This CDR3 is CASSLAQNTGELFF. DNA for the CDR3: TGCGCCAGCAGCTTGGCCCAGAACACCGGGGAGCTGTTTTTT.

V usage is TRBV19 and J usage is TRBJ2-7; 13 bases match TRBD2. The V segment lost 3 bases and the J segment 2 bases; nucleotides outside the gene matches: 1. This CDR3 contains 15 residues. Germline-derived CDR1 and CDR2 are LNHDA and SQIVND (reference sequence). The CDR3 here is CASSIGTSGTYEQYF. DNA of the CDR3: TGTGCCAGTAGTATTGGGACTAGCGGGACCTACGAGCAGTACTTC.

This clone was picked up a small number of times. The chain recombines TRBV28 with TRBJ2-2; no firm D call. Germline values: CDR1 MDHEN, CDR2 SYDVKM. The CDR3 has 15 amino acids. Trimming took 7 bases from V and 2 from J, leaving 14 bases between them. The CDR3: CASMSPRGNTGELFF. Written as DNA, the CDR3 is TGTGCCAGCATGTCTCCTCGCGGCAACACCGGGGAGCTGTTTTTT.

This sequence joins TRBV5-1 and TRBJ2-3; 8 nucleotides line up with TRBD1. Trimming removed 6 bases from V and 2 bases from J; junction bases left unmatched: 11. CDR1 is SGHRS and CDR2 is YFSETQ in the germline V gene. CDR3 size: 16 residues. The CDR3, as DNA: TGCGCCAGCACTGACCCCGGACAGGGAAACACAGATACGCAGTATTTT. Its translation: CASTDPGQGNTDTQYF. Looking up the rest from reference TRBV5-1 and TRBJ2-3 gives the full variable domain: KAGVTQTPRYLIKTRGQQVTLSCSPISGHRSVSWYQQTPGQGLQFLFEYFSETQRNKGNFPGRFSGRQFSNSRSEMNVSTLELGDSALYLCASTDPGQGNTDTQYFGPGTRLTVL.

The chain employs TRBV6-2 or TRBV6-3 and TRBJ1-1; 8 positions match TRBD1. V was pared by 1 base and J by 4 bases, with 5 bases of the junction left unmatched. CDR3 length: 15 amino acids. Germline assignment: CDR1 MNHEY and CDR2 SVGEGT. The CDR3 DNA follows: TGTGCCAGCAGTTACTGGGCAGGGGGCTTCACTGAAGCTTTCTTT. It specifies CASSYWAGGFTEAFF.

This chain uses TRBV9 with TRBJ2-5, with 9 bases fitting TRBD2. This CDR3 contains 14 residues. Germline V gene lookup returns CDR1 SGDLS and CDR2 YYNGEE. J gave up 4 bases and V 4 bases, and 5 bases lay outside the gene matches. This CDR3 reads CASSPRTSAETQYF. CDR3 sequence (DNA): TGTGCCAGCAGCCCCCGGACTAGCGCAGAGACCCAGTACTTC.

The CDR3 protein is CASSVAGQDLSGNTIYF. In DNA form, the CDR3 reads TGTGCCAGCAGCGTAGCTGGACAGGACCTCTCTGGAAACACCATATATTTT. The chain carries TRBV9 and TRBJ1-3; 7 bases fit TRBD1. Germline CDR1 reads SGDLS; CDR2 reads YYNGEE. With 0 bases clipped from V and 0 bases from J, the junction kept 6 bases outside the gene matches. The CDR3 consists of 17 residues.

This chain uses TRBV7-8 with TRBJ2-1; 9 nucleotides match TRBD2. After removal of 3 bases from V and 4 bases from J, the junction contained 4 bases not matched to a gene. This CDR3 region has 15 residues. In germline, CDR1 is SGHVS, CDR2 FQNEAQ. The DNA of the CDR3 is TGTGCCAGCAGCTTGGCGGGGGGGATTTACAATGAGCAGTTCTTC. It translates to CASSLAGGIYNEQFF.

The chain has TRBV7-2 and TRBJ2-7, with 11 bases identical to TRBD1. The length of the CDR3 is 15 residues. The trim removed 2 bases at V and 6 bases at J, leaving 6 bases unmatched. CDR1 and CDR2 from the germline V gene are SGHTA and FQGNSA. The CDR3 DNA reads as TGTGCCAGCAGCTTAAAGGTGGGACAGGGGGTCGAGCAGTACTTC. Translation gives CASSLKVGQGVEQYF. Supplemented by reference TRBV7-2 and TRBJ2-7, the full variable domain reads GAGVSQSPSNKVTEKGKDVELRCDPISGHTALYWYRQSLGQGLEFLIYFQGNSAPDKSGLPSDRFSAERTGGSVSTLTIQRTQQEDSAVYLCASSLKVGQGVEQYFGPGTRLTVT.

The chain has TRBV9 and TRBJ2-2, with 8 nucleotides matching TRBD2. J was trimmed by 1 base and V by 2 bases; bases with no gene match: 4. The CDR3 has 16 amino acids. The germline V gene encodes CDR1 SGDLS and CDR2 YYNGEE. The CDR3 loop reads CASSVTSGGNTGELFF. Here the CDR3 DNA reads TGTGCCAGCAGCGTGACGAGCGGGGGGAACACCGGGGAGCTGTTTTTT. Drawing the rest from reference TRBV9 and TRBJ2-2, the complete variable domain is DSGVTQTPKHLITATGQRVTLRCSPRSGDLSVYWYQQSLDQGLQFLIQYYNGEERAKGNILERFSAQQFPDLHSELNLSSLELGDSALYFCASSVTSGGNTGELFFGEGSRLTVL.

This rearrangement joins TRBV19 to TRBJ1-2; 7 nucleotides line up with TRBD1. V lost 5 bases, J lost 8 bases, and 2 bases stayed unmatched. Germline V gene data show CDR1 as LNHDA and CDR2 as SQIVND (reference sequence). The CDR3 length is 11 residues. The CDR3 DNA is TGTGCCAGTAGTGACAGGGCCGGCTACACCTTC. Translated, it gives CASSDRAGYTF.

The chain is built from TRBV9 and TRBJ1-3; D is unresolved. Trimming removed 3 bases from V and 4 bases from J, with 8 bases in between. The germline V gene has CDR1 SGDLS and CDR2 YYNGEE. The CDR3 loop spans 13 amino acids. The CDR3 protein is CASSDQLGNTIYF. CDR3 coding DNA: TGTGCCAGCAGCGACCAACTCGGAAACACCATATATTTT.

The chain combines TRBV5-1 with TRBJ1-6, with D uncertain. CDR1 and CDR2 from the germline V gene are SGHRS and YFSETQ. This CDR3 region has 13 residues. The V end was cut by 0 bases, the J end by 6 bases, with 4 bases between. DNA of the CDR3: TGCGCCAGCAGCTTGGGGCCTAATTCACCCCTCCACTTT. It encodes CASSLGPNSPLHF.

This clone was picked up a small number of times. The chain employs TRBV25-1 and TRBJ1-2, with D tentatively TRBD1 (5 bases). Germline loops: CDR1 MGHDK, CDR2 SYGVNS. V gave up 3 bases and J gave up 5 bases, with 7 bases separating them. This CDR3 has 12 residues. This chain's CDR3 is CASSDGGYGYTF. CDR3 nucleotides: TGTGCCAGCAGTGACGGGGGATATGGCTACACCTTC.

The chain is built from TRBV24-1 and TRBJ2-7, with 8 nucleotides matching TRBD1. Trimming took 4 bases from V and 6 from J; bases not matched to a gene: 7. The V gene's germline CDR1 is KGHDR and CDR2 SFDVKD. This CDR3 is built from 14 residues. The chain's CDR3 is CATSDPDREGEQYF. DNA of the CDR3: TGTGCCACCAGTGACCCGGACAGGGAAGGCGAGCAGTACTTC.

The V call is TRBV29-1, the J call TRBJ1-1, with 8 nucleotides matching TRBD1. Germline values: CDR1 SQVTM, CDR2 ANQGSEA. J lost 3 bases, V lost 4 bases, and 7 bases had no gene match. The CDR3 covers 14 residues. The chain's CDR3 is CSVGTGQSDTEAFF. Here the CDR3 DNA reads TGCAGCGTTGGGACAGGGCAATCGGACACTGAAGCTTTCTTT.

This rearrangement joins TRBV19 to TRBJ1-5; a weak D match, TRBD1 (6 bases). In germline, CDR1 is LNHDA, CDR2 SQIVND (reference sequence). The CDR3 totals 14 residues. V was clipped by 5 bases and J by 5 bases, with 13 bases between them. The CDR3, as DNA: TGTGCCAGTAGTCCTCAGGGGCGGGATCAGCCCCAGCATTTT. This sequence encodes CASSPQGRDQPQHF.

This chain joins TRBV4-1 and TRBJ1-6, with D possibly being TRBD1 (5 bases). Germline loops: CDR1 MGHRA, CDR2 YSYEKL. This CDR3 is built from 15 residues. V lost 1 base, J lost 10 bases, and 14 bases lay in between. This chain's CDR3 is CASSQVGREKSPLHF. CDR3 bases: TGCGCCAGCAGCCAAGTTGGCAGGGAAAAATCACCCCTCCACTTT.

The chain carries TRBV7-2 and TRBJ2-3, with D tentatively TRBD1 (7 bases). CDR1 and CDR2 (germline): SGHTA, FQGNSA. The CDR3 totals 17 residues. Trimming shortened V by 1 base and J by 8 bases, and 22 bases separated the two germline ends. In nucleotides, the CDR3 is TGTGCCAGCAGCTTAGGTCAACAGGGGACTTCGATGGGTACGCAGTATTTT. Translated, it gives CASSLGQQGTSMGTQYF.

This chain joins TRBV6-5 and TRBJ1-1; D unresolved. Trimming took 1 base from V and 5 from J, leaving 2 bases between them. CDR1 and CDR2 (germline): MNHEY, SVGAGI. This CDR3 comprises 11 residues. CDR3 DNA sequence: TGTGCCAGCAGTTACTTAACTGAAGCTTTCTTT. Protein product: CASSYLTEAFF.